This TCR beta chain was sequenced for a study of beta chain features in type 1 diabetes (dated by TCRdb to the late 2010s). Broadly, across the study: Patients and healthy donors did not differ in mean age, gender distribution, total cell number or subset yield. Naive and central memory subsets were obtained from all 30 or so donors, but regulatory and stem cell-like memory subsets were isolated from only 8 patients and roughly eight healthy donors. The study compared TCRB repertoires of sorted circulating CD4+ T cell subsets between recently diagnosed type 1 diabetes patients and matched healthy donors. A total of some 110 million sorted cells were examined across all samples, and a strong correlation was observed between cell number per subset and RNA yield.

The entire amount of isolated RNA was reverse transcribed using the High Capacity cDNA Reverse Transcription Kit, so the sequenced TCRB transcripts were expressed ones. Deep immunoSEQ sequencing was performed on naive, central memory and regulatory T cell samples, with an average of about 3.57 million total reads per sample. Sorted cells were lysed in RLT buffer and RNA was extracted with DNase-treated RNeasy Micro or Mini kits, depending on cell number. To prevent cross-contamination, each cell subset was processed individually, whereas patient and healthy donor samples were processed jointly. The immunoSEQ multiplex PCR was used to amplify TCRB sequences from cDNA, generating 87-bp fragments that spanned the CDR3 region. Sequencing of the amplicons was performed on the Illumina HiSeq platform. The published analysis was carried out like this. Synthetic template baselines were used to correct PCR bias computationally, reads within Hamming distance 2 were collapsed, and singletons that could not be merged were discarded. Reads were aligned to IMGT to assign V, D and J genes, CDR3 length, and insertions or deletions at six rearrangement sites. Within each subset, clonotype counts were normalized to sorted cell number, and only after that were true diversity and Gini coefficients computed with the tcR R package. The overlap coefficient, calculated on TCRB nucleotide sequences, was used to measure repertoire sharing. Here the immuneACCESS table is served through TCRdb, limited to in-frame sequences with V and J called. Missing clones are a known gap in these copies; in checked studies unresolved V genes cover under half, and the rest lacks a known reason. Clone size and the V and J calls come from that table; the DNA yielded D and trimming. The sample has about 370,000 clones on record, 9.6% of them singletons. The ten largest clones represent around 0.66% of the sample.

What the research found in general, with its limitations: Patients with type 1 diabetes made fewer insertions and deleted more nucleotides at VDJ recombination sites, implying thymic rearrangement abnormalities. Because small numbers of individuals were included in the HLA sub-analyses, any influence of HLA type on TCRB rearrangement was left unresolved. Type 1 diabetes patients showed a moderate but significant shortening of TCRB CDR3 length in all four CD4+ subsets. Shorter templates might have been favored by PCR, but patient and control samples were amplified and corrected together, so both groups would have been affected equally by any skew. Sequencing cDNA rather than genomic DNA could over-represent highly expressing activated cells, although activation and CD3 levels did not differ between groups. Naive, central memory and regulatory TCRB repertoires appeared more similar among patients than among healthy donors.

This clone was counted only a few times. Its antigen specificity is not known. It has no much larger one-base neighbor in the sample; base qualities were not kept. Its CDR3 holds 13 amino acids, cysteine through phenylalanine. Solely the CDR3 DNA is kept, with 39 bases framed from the first base. Relative to germline, V is 2 bases shorter and J is 3 bases shorter, with 8 bases between their ends. From the germline V gene (reference sequence), CDR1 is SGHKS and CDR2 is YYEKEE. Each donor gave one peripheral blood draw, averaging approximately 120 mL, which was collected into heparinised tubes. A BD FACSAria II and a panel including CD45RO, CCR7, CD25, CD127, CD95 and CD27 were used to sort naive, central memory, regulatory and stem cell-like memory CD4+ T cells. Purity was above 95% for every sorted population. PBMCs were isolated right away by Lymphoprep density gradient centrifugation and were stained directly, without culture. So that batch effects would be minimized, each experiment stained and sorted samples in pairs, pairing one healthy donor with one patient.

This TCR came from a man under 40 with type 1 diabetes. Sequencing was carried out using central memory CD4+ T cells from blood. Here the chain combines TRBV5-5 and TRBJ1-1; the D region possibly corresponds to TRBD1 (6 bases align). CDR3 region: CASSFYRDTEAFF. The sequenced DNA: TGTGCCAGCAGCTTTTACAGGGACACTGAAGCTTTCTTT. Joined to the reference TRBV5-5 and TRBJ1-1 proteins, this CDR3 gives the full variable domain: DAGVTQSPTHLIKTRGQQVTLRCSPISGHKSVSWYQQVLGQGPQFIFQYYEKEERGRGNFPDRFSARQFPNYSSELNVNALLLGDSALYLCASSFYRDTEAFFGQGTRLTVV.